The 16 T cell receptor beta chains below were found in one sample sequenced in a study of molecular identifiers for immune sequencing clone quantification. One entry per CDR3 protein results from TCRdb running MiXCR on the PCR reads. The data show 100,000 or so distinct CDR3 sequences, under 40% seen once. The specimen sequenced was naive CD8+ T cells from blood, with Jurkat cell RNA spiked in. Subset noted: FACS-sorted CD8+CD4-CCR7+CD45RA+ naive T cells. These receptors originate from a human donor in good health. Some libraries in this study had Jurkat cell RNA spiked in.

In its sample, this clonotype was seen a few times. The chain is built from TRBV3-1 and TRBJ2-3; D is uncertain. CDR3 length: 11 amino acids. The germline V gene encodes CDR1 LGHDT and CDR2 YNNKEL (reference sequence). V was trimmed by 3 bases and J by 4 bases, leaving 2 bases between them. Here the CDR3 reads CASSHSDTQYF. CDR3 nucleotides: TGTGCCAGCAGCCATTCAGATACGCAGTATTTT.

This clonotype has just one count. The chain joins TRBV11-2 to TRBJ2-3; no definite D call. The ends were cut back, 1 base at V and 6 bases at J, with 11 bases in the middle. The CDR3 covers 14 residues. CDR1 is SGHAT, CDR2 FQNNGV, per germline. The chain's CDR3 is CASSLGYRADTQYF. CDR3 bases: TGTGCCAGCAGCTTAGGTTATAGGGCCGATACGCAGTATTTT. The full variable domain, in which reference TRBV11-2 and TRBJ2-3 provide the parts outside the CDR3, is EAGVAQSPRYKIIEKRQSVAFWCNPISGHATLYWYQQILGQGPKLLIQFQNNGVVDDSQLPKDRFSAERLKGVDSTLKIQPAKLEDSAVYLCASSLGYRADTQYFGPGTRLTVL.

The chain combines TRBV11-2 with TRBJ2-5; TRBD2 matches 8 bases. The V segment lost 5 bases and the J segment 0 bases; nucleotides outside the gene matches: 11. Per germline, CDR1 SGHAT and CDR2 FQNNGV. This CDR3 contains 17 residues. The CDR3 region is CASSPGGDWWYQETQYF. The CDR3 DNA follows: TGTGCCAGCAGCCCCGGGGGGGATTGGTGGTACCAAGAGACCCAGTACTTC.

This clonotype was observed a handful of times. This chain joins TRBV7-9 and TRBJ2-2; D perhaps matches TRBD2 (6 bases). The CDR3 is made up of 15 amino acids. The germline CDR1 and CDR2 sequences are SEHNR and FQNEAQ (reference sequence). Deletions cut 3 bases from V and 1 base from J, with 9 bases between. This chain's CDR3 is CASSFSRGNTGELFF. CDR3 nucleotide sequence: TGTGCCAGCAGCTTTTCGCGGGGGAACACCGGGGAGCTGTTTTTT. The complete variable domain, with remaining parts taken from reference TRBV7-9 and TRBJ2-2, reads DTGVSQNPRHKITKRGQNVTFRCDPISEHNRLYWYRQTLGQGPEFLTYFQNEAQLEKSRLLSDRFSAERPKGSFSTLEIQRTEQGDSAMYLCASSFSRGNTGELFFGEGSRLTVL.

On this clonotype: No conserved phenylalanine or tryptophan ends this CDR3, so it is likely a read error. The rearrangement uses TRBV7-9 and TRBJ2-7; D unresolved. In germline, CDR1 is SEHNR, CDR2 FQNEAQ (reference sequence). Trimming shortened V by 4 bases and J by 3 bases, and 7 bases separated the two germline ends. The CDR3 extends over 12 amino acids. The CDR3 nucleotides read TGTGCCAGCAGCTCGAGAGGCTACGAGCAGTACTCC. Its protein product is CASSSRGYEQYS.

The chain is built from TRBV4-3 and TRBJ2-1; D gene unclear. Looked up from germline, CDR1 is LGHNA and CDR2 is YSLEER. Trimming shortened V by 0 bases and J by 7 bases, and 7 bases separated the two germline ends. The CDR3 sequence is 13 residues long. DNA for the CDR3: TGCGCCAGCAGCCAAGAACCGGAAAATGAGCAGTTCTTC. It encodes CASSQEPENEQFF.

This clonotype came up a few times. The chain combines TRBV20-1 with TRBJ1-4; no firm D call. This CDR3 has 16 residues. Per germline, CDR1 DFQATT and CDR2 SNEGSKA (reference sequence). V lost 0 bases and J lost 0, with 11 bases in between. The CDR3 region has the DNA TGCAGTGCTAGAGATTCGATTGGTGCAACTAATGAAAAACTGTTTTTT. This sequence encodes CSARDSIGATNEKLFF.

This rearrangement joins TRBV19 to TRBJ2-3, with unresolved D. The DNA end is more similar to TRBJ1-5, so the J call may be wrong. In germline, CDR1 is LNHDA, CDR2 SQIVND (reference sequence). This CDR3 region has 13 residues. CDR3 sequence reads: CASSLVFTDTQHF. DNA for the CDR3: TGTGCCAGTAGTCTAGTATTCACAGATACGCAGCATTTT.

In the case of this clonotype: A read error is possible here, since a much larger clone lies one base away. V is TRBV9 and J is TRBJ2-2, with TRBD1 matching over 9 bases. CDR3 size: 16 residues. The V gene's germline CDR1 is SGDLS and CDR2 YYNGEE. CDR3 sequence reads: CASSREQGANTGELLF. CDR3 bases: TGTGCCAGCAGTCGTGAACAGGGGGCGAACACCGGGGAGCTGTTATTT. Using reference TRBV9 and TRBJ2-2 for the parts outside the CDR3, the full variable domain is DSGVTQTPKHLITATGQRVTLRCSPRSGDLSVYWYQQSLDQGLQFLIQYYNGEERAKGNILERFSAQQFPDLHSELNLSSLELGDSALYFCASSREQGANTGELLFGEGSRLTVL.

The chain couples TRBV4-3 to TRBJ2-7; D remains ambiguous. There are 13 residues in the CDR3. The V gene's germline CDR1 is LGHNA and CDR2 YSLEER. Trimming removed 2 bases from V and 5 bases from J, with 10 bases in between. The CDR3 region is CASSQQVLDEQYF. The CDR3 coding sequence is TGCGCCAGCAGCCAACAGGTATTAGACGAGCAGTACTTC.

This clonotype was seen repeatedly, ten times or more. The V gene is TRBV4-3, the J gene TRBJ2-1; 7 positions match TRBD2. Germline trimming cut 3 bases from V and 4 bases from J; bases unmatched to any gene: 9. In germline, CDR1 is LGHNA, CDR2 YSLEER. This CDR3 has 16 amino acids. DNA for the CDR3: TGCGCCAGCAGCCAGAGTAGCGGGCTAATTTACAATGAGCAGTTCTTC. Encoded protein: CASSQSSGLIYNEQFF.

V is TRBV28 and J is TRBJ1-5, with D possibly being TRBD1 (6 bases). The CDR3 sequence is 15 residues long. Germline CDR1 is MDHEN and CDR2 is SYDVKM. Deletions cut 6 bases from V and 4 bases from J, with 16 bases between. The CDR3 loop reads CASSIRTERNQPQHF. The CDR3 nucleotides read TGTGCCAGCAGCATTAGGACAGAGCGGAATCAGCCCCAGCATTTT.

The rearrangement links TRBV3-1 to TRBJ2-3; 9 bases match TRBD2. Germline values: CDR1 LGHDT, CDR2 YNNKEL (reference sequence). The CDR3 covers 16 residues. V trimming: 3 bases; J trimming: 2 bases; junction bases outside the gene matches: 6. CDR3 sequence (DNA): TGTGCCAGCAGCCAGAGTCTAGCGGGACCCACAGATACGCAGTATTTT. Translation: CASSQSLAGPTDTQYF.

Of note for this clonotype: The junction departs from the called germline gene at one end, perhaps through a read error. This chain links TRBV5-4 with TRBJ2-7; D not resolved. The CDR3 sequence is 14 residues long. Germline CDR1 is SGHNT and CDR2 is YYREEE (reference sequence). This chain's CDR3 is CASSLDGYSHEQYF. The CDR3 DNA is TGTGCCAGCAGCTTGGACGGGTACTCCCACGAGCAGTACTTC. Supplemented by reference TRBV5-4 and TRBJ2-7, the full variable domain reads ETGVTQSPTHLIKTRGQQVTLRCSSQSGHNTVSWYQQALGQGPQFIFQYYREEENGRGNFPPRFSGLQFPNYSSELNVNALELDDSALYLCASSLDGYSHEQYFGPGTRLTVT.

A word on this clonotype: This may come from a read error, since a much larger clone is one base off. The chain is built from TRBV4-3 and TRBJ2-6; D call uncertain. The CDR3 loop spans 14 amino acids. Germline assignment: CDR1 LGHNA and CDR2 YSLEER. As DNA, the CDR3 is TGCGCCGGCAGCCAAGGCTCTGGGGCCAACGTCCTGACTTTC. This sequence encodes CAGSQGSGANVLTF.

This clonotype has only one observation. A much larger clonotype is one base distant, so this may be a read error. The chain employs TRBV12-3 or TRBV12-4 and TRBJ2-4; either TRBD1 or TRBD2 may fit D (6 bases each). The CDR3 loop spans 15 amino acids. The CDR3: CASSLWTGAKTIQYF. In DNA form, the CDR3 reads TGTGCCAGCAGTCTCTGGACGGGGGCCAAAACCATTCAGTACTTC.